A single sample is the source of the 16 T cell receptor beta chains below, sequenced in a study of a mutant IDH1 vaccine in newly diagnosed glioma. For these receptors, no antigen is known. Profiling relied on immunoSEQ multiplex PCR, and the TCRdb table lists in-frame clones only, not all of them. The table lists tens of thousands of clones, approximately 82% of them singletons. Time point reported: week 47, end of study. Each dose delivered 300 ug of mutant IDH1 20-mer peptide subcutaneously with imiquimod. Sample: PBMCs, taken from a glioma patient whose treatment included an IDH1 peptide vaccine. Every receptor here comes from a man between 18 and 35 years old with glioma. Some clones in this sample may be carry-over from other donors' samples.

V usage is TRBV5-6 and J usage is TRBJ1-2; possibly TRBD1 for D (6 bases). Trimming cost V 3 bases and J 5 bases, with 14 bases left between them. This CDR3 region has 14 residues. Germline assignment: CDR1 SGHDT and CDR2 YYEEEE. The CDR3 here is CASSSPGADYGYTF. In DNA, the CDR3 is TGTGCCAGCAGCTCCCCAGGGGCCGATTATGGCTACACCTTC.

This clone was recorded once. The V and J genes are TRBV15 and TRBJ1-5; 9 nucleotides match TRBD1. Per germline, CDR1 LNHNV and CDR2 YYDKDF (reference sequence). The CDR3 runs to 17 residues. The V gene end was trimmed by 0 bases and the J gene end by 8 bases; junction bases not matched to a gene: 11. The chain's CDR3 is CATSRDHLGQGIEPQHF. The CDR3 nucleotides read TGTGCCACCAGCAGAGATCACCTGGGACAGGGTATAGAGCCCCAGCATTTT.

This rearrangement joins TRBV7-9 to TRBJ1-3, with D unclear. The CDR3 loop spans 14 amino acids. CDR1 and CDR2 (germline): SEHNR, FQNEAQ (reference sequence). V was cut by 5 bases and J by 0 bases, with 8 bases left in between. CDR3 protein: CASSPGVSGNTIYF. CDR3 DNA: TGTGCCAGCAGCCCAGGAGTCTCTGGAAACACCATATATTTT.

The chain combines TRBV4-1 with TRBJ2-7, with 7 positions matching TRBD1. The CDR3 extends over 14 amino acids. J lost 9 bases, V lost 3 bases, and 11 bases had no gene match. CDR1 and CDR2 (germline): MGHRA, YSYEKL. In nucleotides, the CDR3 is TGCGCCAGCAGCCAGGTCCGGGACAGTTCCCGGCAGTACTTC. Amino acids: CASSQVRDSSRQYF.

The V call is TRBV30, the J call TRBJ2-1, with D perhaps TRBD2 (5 bases). Germline values: CDR1 GTSNPN, CDR2 SVGIG (reference sequence). The CDR3 is 12 residues long. V lost 5 bases and J lost 6, with 11 bases in between. The CDR3 nucleotides read TGTGCCTGGGAAACTAGAACCAATGAGCAGTTCTTC. Translating gives CAWETRTNEQFF. Together with reference TRBV30 and TRBJ2-1, the CDR3 gives the full variable domain: SQTIHQWPATLVQPVGSPLSLECTVEGTSNPNLYWYRQAAGRGLQLLFYSVGIGQISSEVPQNLSASRPQDRQFILSSKKLLLSDSGFYLCAWETRTNEQFFGPGTRLTVL.

The CDR3 sequence is CASNRLLTDTQYF. Written as DNA, the CDR3 is TGTGCCAGCAACCGTTTACTCACAGATACGCAGTATTTT. The V call is TRBV9, the J call TRBJ2-3; no definite D call. V lost 6 bases and J 2 bases, leaving 10 bases between the germline ends. Germline CDR1 SGDLS, CDR2 YYNGEE. The CDR3 is made up of 13 amino acids.

The V gene is TRBV28, the J gene TRBJ1-5; possible D gene TRBD1, 5 bases. V was shortened by 3 bases and J by 1 base, with 10 bases between the two germline ends. This CDR3 is 15 amino acids long. Germline CDR1 reads MDHEN; CDR2 reads SYDVKM. The CDR3 DNA follows: TGTGCCAGCAGTTTGGCCGGGGGAAGCAATCAGCCCCAGCATTTT. Protein product: CASSLAGGSNQPQHF.

The V call is TRBV5-1, the J call TRBJ2-7, with D perhaps being TRBD1 or TRBD2 (5 bases each). Per germline, CDR1 SGHRS and CDR2 YFSETQ. CDR3 length equals 14 residues. Trimming removed 0 bases from V and 4 bases from J, with 11 bases in between. CDR3 nucleotide sequence: TGCGCCAGCAGCTTGGCTGGGGGAGAGTACGAGCAGTACTTC. It yields the protein CASSLAGGEYEQYF.

The DNA for the CDR3 is TGTGCCAGCAGCGCGGAGGGGACAGGATCCGAAAAACTGTTTTTT. Amino acids: CASSAEGTGSEKLFF. The chain recombines TRBV28 with TRBJ1-4; 8 bases are shared with TRBD1. The CDR3 sequence is 15 residues long. J lost 8 bases, V lost 6 bases, and 11 bases had no gene match. The germline V gene has CDR1 MDHEN and CDR2 SYDVKM.

The rearrangement links TRBV27 to TRBJ2-2; no firm D call. This CDR3 has 16 amino acids. The germline V gene encodes CDR1 MNHEY and CDR2 SMNVEV (reference sequence). The V end lost 8 bases, the J end lost 2 bases, and 18 bases lay between the germline ends. The CDR3 sequence: CASFRLANVNTGELFF. CDR3 nucleotide sequence: TGTGCCAGCTTCCGGCTGGCAAACGTTAACACCGGGGAGCTGTTTTTT.

The rearrangement joins TRBV5-1 to TRBJ2-7; D perhaps matches TRBD2 (6 bases). This CDR3 spans 15 amino acids. The V end lost 1 base, the J end lost 6 bases, and 17 bases lay between the germline ends. The germline gives CDR1 SGHRS, CDR2 YFSETQ. The CDR3 here is CASSLNTPGVIEQYF. The CDR3 DNA reads as TGCGCCAGCAGCTTGAATACCCCGGGGGTCATCGAGCAGTACTTC.

In its sample, this clone was seen once. As DNA, the CDR3 is TGTGCCAGCAGCTTAAGAGGATCTTGGGGCTATGGCTACACCTTC. Translation: CASSLRGSWGYGYTF. The V and J genes are TRBV13 and TRBJ1-2, with D unresolved. Germline V CDR1 and CDR2: PRHDT, FYEKMQ (reference sequence). Trimming stripped 2 bases from V and 4 bases from J, with 14 bases between. The CDR3 extends over 15 amino acids.

This chain links TRBV18 with TRBJ1-2; D ambiguous. CDR1 and CDR2 from the germline V gene are KGHSH and LQKENI. This CDR3 region has 13 residues. V was clipped by 5 bases and J by 2 bases, with 9 bases between them. The CDR3 region is CASSGGRNYGYTF. In DNA, the CDR3 is TGTGCCAGCTCAGGAGGTCGGAACTATGGCTACACCTTC.

This clone has more than one count but fewer than ten. The rearrangement joins TRBV6-5 to TRBJ1-6; D gene uncertain. There are 14 residues in the CDR3. Germline CDR1 reads MNHEY; CDR2 reads SVGAGI. Trimming took off 5 bases at V and 6 bases at J, with 11 bases between the two ends. The CDR3 spells CASSLGISNSPLHF. The CDR3 coding sequence is TGTGCCAGCAGTCTGGGGATTTCTAATTCACCCCTCCACTTT.

V usage is TRBV10-3 and J usage is TRBJ1-5; D perhaps matches TRBD1 (6 bases). Germline V lookup: CDR1 ENHRY, CDR2 SYGVKD. CDR3 length: 14 residues. V was cut by 10 bases and J by 1 base, with 14 bases left in between. CDR3 residues: CATSGQLSNQPQHF. As DNA, the CDR3 is TGTGCCACTTCAGGACAGTTGAGCAATCAGCCCCAGCATTTT.

This chain joins TRBV9 and TRBJ1-1, with D possibly TRBD1 on 6 matching bases. CDR1 SGDLS and CDR2 YYNGEE come from the germline V gene. The CDR3 spans 14 residues. The V gene lost 0 bases and the J gene lost 2 bases, with 8 bases spanning the gap. CDR3 residues: CASSVGTVNTEAFF. The CDR3 bases are TGTGCCAGCAGCGTAGGGACAGTAAACACTGAAGCTTTCTTT.